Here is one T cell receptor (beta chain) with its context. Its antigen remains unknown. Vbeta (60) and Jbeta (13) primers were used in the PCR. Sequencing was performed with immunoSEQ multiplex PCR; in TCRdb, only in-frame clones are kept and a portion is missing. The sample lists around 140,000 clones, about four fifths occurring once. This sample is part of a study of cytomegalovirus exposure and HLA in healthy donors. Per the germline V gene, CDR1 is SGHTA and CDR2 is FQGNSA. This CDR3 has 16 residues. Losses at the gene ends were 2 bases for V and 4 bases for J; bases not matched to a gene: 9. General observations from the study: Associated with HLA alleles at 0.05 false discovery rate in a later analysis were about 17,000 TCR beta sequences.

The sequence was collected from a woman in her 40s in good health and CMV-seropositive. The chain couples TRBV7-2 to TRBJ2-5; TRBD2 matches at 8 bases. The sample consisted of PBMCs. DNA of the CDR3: TGTGCCAGCAGCTTAACAGCGGGAGTCGGGGGAGAGACCCAGTACTTC. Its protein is CASSLTAGVGGETQYF.